Shown below are 21 T cell receptor beta chains from a single sample sequenced in a study of cytotoxic CD8 clonotypes in ibrutinib-treated CLL. Clones were sequenced by immunoSEQ multiplex PCR, and TCRdb holds only the in-frame ones, with some missing. Among hundreds of thousands of clones listed, 70% were seen once. The specimen was PBMCs, collected after 24 months of ibrutinib treatment. Receptor source: a human donor with chronic lymphocytic leukemia.

The chain is built from TRBV15 and TRBJ2-2; TRBD1 matches 8 bases. V trimming: 3 bases; J trimming: 3 bases; junction bases outside the gene matches: 3. The CDR3 has 15 amino acids. The germline V gene has CDR1 LNHNV and CDR2 YYDKDF (reference sequence). As DNA, the CDR3 is TGTGCCACCAGCAGGGACAGGGCGGACACCGGGGAGCTGTTTTTT. Translated: CATSRDRADTGELFF.

This clone was counted a few times. The chain links TRBV5-1 to TRBJ1-1; D gene unclear. V lost 0 bases and J 1 base, leaving 13 bases between the germline ends. This CDR3 is built from 16 residues. Per the germline V gene, CDR1 is SGHRS and CDR2 is YFSETQ. The CDR3 sequence: CASSLGATMPNTEAFF. Written as DNA, the CDR3 is TGCGCCAGCAGCTTGGGGGCAACGATGCCGAACACTGAAGCTTTCTTT.

The chain carries TRBV28 and TRBJ2-1; no clear D. The CDR3 has 15 amino acids. Germline V lookup: CDR1 MDHEN, CDR2 SYDVKM. Trimming took 2 bases from V and 10 from J, leaving 18 bases between them. CDR3 nucleotides: TGTGCCAGCAGTTTACCGGACGGTAGGGATTGGGAGCAGTTCTTC. Protein product: CASSLPDGRDWEQFF. Using reference TRBV28 and TRBJ2-1 for the parts outside the CDR3, the full variable domain is DVKVTQSSRYLVKRTGEKVFLECVQDMDHENMFWYRQDPGLGLRLIYFSYDVKMKEKGDIPEGYSVSREKKERFSLILESASTNQTSMYLCASSLPDGRDWEQFFGPGTRLTVL.

V gene TRBV9 combines with J gene TRBJ2-2; 7 positions agree with TRBD2. CDR3 length: 16 amino acids. J gave up 0 bases and V 0 bases, and 2 bases lay outside the gene matches. CDR1 and CDR2 (germline): SGDLS, YYNGEE. For the CDR3, the DNA is TGTGCCAGCAGCGTAGGGAGCGGGACGAACACCGGGGAGCTGTTTTTT. This codes for CASSVGSGTNTGELFF.

The chain combines TRBV7-9 with TRBJ1-1; 8 bases fit TRBD1. The V segment lost 5 bases and the J segment 1 base; nucleotides outside the gene matches: 6. Germline V gives CDR1 SEHNR, CDR2 FQNEAQ (reference sequence). CDR3 length: 15 residues. DNA for the CDR3: TGTGCCAGCAGCCCCCGACAGGGGACGAACACTGAAGCTTTCTTT. Its translation is CASSPRQGTNTEAFF. Together with reference TRBV7-9 and TRBJ1-1, the CDR3 gives the full variable domain: DTGVSQNPRHKITKRGQNVTFRCDPISEHNRLYWYRQTLGQGPEFLTYFQNEAQLEKSRLLSDRFSAERPKGSFSTLEIQRTEQGDSAMYLCASSPRQGTNTEAFFGQGTRLTVV.

The chain joins TRBV27 to TRBJ2-2; D tentatively reads TRBD1 or TRBD2 (5 bases each). This CDR3 has 14 residues. With 8 bases removed from V and 5 bases from J, the gap between germline ends came to 15 bases. Germline V gives CDR1 MNHEY, CDR2 SMNVEV (reference sequence). CDR3 nucleotide sequence: TGTGCCAGCTTAGGGGAGTGGGGGACCGGGGAGCTGTTTTTT. It yields the protein CASLGEWGTGELFF.

The genes are TRBV2 and TRBJ1-2; 7 bases match TRBD1. The CDR3 totals 16 residues. With 6 bases clipped from V and 3 bases from J, the junction kept 13 bases outside the gene matches. Per the germline V gene, CDR1 is SNHLY and CDR2 is FYNNEI. The CDR3 coding sequence is TGTGCCAGCAGCCTAGGCTTCGACAGGGACCACTATGGCTACACCTTC. Translation gives CASSLGFDRDHYGYTF.

This clone was counted a few times. J is TRBJ1-5 and V is TRBV4-2, with D perhaps matching TRBD1 (5 bases). The ends were cut back, 0 bases at V and 5 bases at J, with 17 bases in the middle. The CDR3 totals 17 residues. Germline V CDR1 and CDR2: LGHNA, YNFKEQ. DNA for the CDR3: TGTGCCAGCAGCCAAGATCCAACAGGTTTTAACGATCAGCCCCAGCATTTT. Amino acid sequence: CASSQDPTGFNDQPQHF.

The CDR3 DNA reads as TGCGCCAGCAGCCAAGATCCAGCGGGAGGTAACAATGAGCAGTTCTTC. It translates to CASSQDPAGGNNEQFF. The V call is TRBV4-1, the J call TRBJ2-1, with TRBD2 matching over 9 bases. Germline assignment: CDR1 MGHRA and CDR2 YSYEKL. After removal of 0 bases from V and 5 bases from J, the junction contained 5 bases not matched to a gene. The CDR3 contains 16 residues.

The chain uses TRBV7-2 and TRBJ2-1; possible D gene TRBD2, 5 bases. V gave up 5 bases and J gave up 3 bases, with 11 bases separating them. The germline gives CDR1 SGHTA, CDR2 FQGNSA. CDR3 length equals 14 residues. DNA for the CDR3: TGTGCCAGCAGCGTCGGACTCCACTACAATGAGCAGTTCTTC. As protein: CASSVGLHYNEQFF.

V usage is TRBV9 and J usage is TRBJ2-1; TRBD1 is a possible D gene (7 bases). The germline gives CDR1 SGDLS, CDR2 YYNGEE. The CDR3 extends over 16 amino acids. V was clipped by 4 bases and J by 7 bases, with 21 bases between them. The CDR3 spells CASSSPRSGGGNEQFF. The CDR3 nucleotides are TGTGCCAGCAGCTCCCCCAGGTCAGGGGGAGGTAATGAGCAGTTCTTC. Full variable domain (missing parts from reference TRBV9 and TRBJ2-1): DSGVTQTPKHLITATGQRVTLRCSPRSGDLSVYWYQQSLDQGLQFLIQYYNGEERAKGNILERFSAQQFPDLHSELNLSSLELGDSALYFCASSSPRSGGGNEQFFGPGTRLTVL.

The chain recombines TRBV28 with TRBJ2-7; weak D call: TRBD2 (6 bases). The CDR3 length is 15 residues. Deletions cut 2 bases from V and 4 bases from J, with 15 bases between. CDR1 is MDHEN and CDR2 is SYDVKM in the germline V gene. This chain's CDR3 is CASSLGGIAPYEQYF. The CDR3 DNA reads as TGTGCCAGCAGTTTAGGGGGGATAGCCCCATACGAGCAGTACTTC. The complete variable domain, with remaining parts taken from reference TRBV28 and TRBJ2-7, reads DVKVTQSSRYLVKRTGEKVFLECVQDMDHENMFWYRQDPGLGLRLIYFSYDVKMKEKGDIPEGYSVSREKKERFSLILESASTNQTSMYLCASSLGGIAPYEQYFGPGTRLTVT.

The rearrangement joins TRBV7-3 to TRBJ2-3; D gene uncertain. The CDR3 has 14 amino acids. Germline-derived CDR1 and CDR2 are SGHTA and FQGTGA. V was pared by 2 bases and J by 0 bases, with 6 bases between. This chain's CDR3 is CASSLLGSTDTQYF. The CDR3 DNA sequence: TGTGCCAGCAGCTTATTAGGCAGCACAGATACGCAGTATTTT. The variable domain in full, with the rest retrieved from reference TRBV7-3 and TRBJ2-3, is GAGVSQTPSNKVTEKGKYVELRCDPISGHTALYWYRQSLGQGPEFLIYFQGTGAADDSGLPNDRFFAVRPEGSVSTLKIQRTERGDSAVYLCASSLLGSTDTQYFGPGTRLTVL.

This clone was counted a few times. This CDR3 reads CASRGQGPSYEQYF. DNA of the CDR3: TGCGCCAGCAGGGGACAGGGGCCTTCCTACGAGCAGTACTTC. The V and J genes are TRBV5-1 and TRBJ2-7, with 10 bases aligning to TRBD1. J gave up 1 base and V 5 bases, and 3 bases lay outside the gene matches. From germline, CDR1 is SGHRS and CDR2 YFSETQ. The CDR3 covers 14 residues.

This clone was picked up a small number of times. The gene calls are TRBV27 and TRBJ2-4; D is ambiguous. V lost 7 bases and J lost 9, with 10 bases in between. The CDR3 length is 11 residues. Germline V gives CDR1 MNHEY, CDR2 SMNVEV (reference sequence). The CDR3 loop reads CASMRRSIQYF. Here the CDR3 DNA reads TGTGCCAGCATGAGGCGGTCCATTCAGTACTTC.

This chain connects TRBV4-1 to TRBJ2-5, with D uncertain. Between the trimmed V and J ends, which lost 1 base and 1 base, there was a span of 7 bases. This CDR3 comprises 14 residues. The germline V gene encodes CDR1 MGHRA and CDR2 YSYEKL. This CDR3 is CASSQGGFQETQYF. The CDR3 coding sequence is TGCGCCAGCAGCCAAGGGGGATTCCAAGAGACCCAGTACTTC.

This sequence joins TRBV14 and TRBJ2-1, with 12 positions matching TRBD2. CDR1 is SGHDN and CDR2 is FVKESK in the germline V gene. The CDR3 runs to 16 residues. J gave up 4 bases and V 3 bases, and 4 bases lay outside the gene matches. The CDR3 DNA reads TGTGCCAGCAGCCACGGACTAGCGGGAATATACAATGAGCAGTTCTTC. Translated, it gives CASSHGLAGIYNEQFF.

The sample holds a few counts of this clone. The V and J genes are TRBV6-1 and TRBJ2-1; D remains unclear. Looked up from germline, CDR1 is MNHNS and CDR2 is SASEGT. The V gene lost 3 bases and the J gene lost 7 bases, with 16 bases spanning the gap. The CDR3 contains 15 residues. CDR3: CASSEGPNRVNEQFF. CDR3 nucleotide sequence: TGTGCCAGCAGTGAGGGCCCCAATCGTGTTAATGAGCAGTTCTTC.

The chain uses TRBV5-1 and TRBJ2-2; D unresolved. The V and J ends lost 4 bases and 1 base respectively, with 2 bases between them. CDR1 and CDR2 (germline): SGHRS, YFSETQ. This CDR3 contains 12 residues. CDR3 loop: CASSMNTGELFF. The CDR3 DNA follows: TGCGCCAGCAGCATGAACACCGGGGAGCTGTTTTTT.

This chain connects TRBV27 to TRBJ1-5, with unresolved D. Germline V gene sequence: CDR1 MNHEY, CDR2 SMNVEV (reference sequence). The CDR3 is 15 amino acids. V dropped 6 bases and J dropped 9 bases, with 21 bases sitting between them. CDR3 DNA sequence: TGTGCCAGCAGGAGACGCCCGGAGGTAATCGGGCCCCAGCATTTT. Protein product: CASRRRPEVIGPQHF.

The rearrangement links TRBV29-1 to TRBJ2-3, with 7 bases identical to TRBD2. Germline V gene sequence: CDR1 SQVTM, CDR2 ANQGSEA. This CDR3 spans 16 amino acids. The V gene end was trimmed by 4 bases and the J gene end by 0 bases; junction bases not matched to a gene: 10. CDR3 nucleotides: TGCAGCGTTGGGGGGGGAACCTCGACTAGCACAGATACGCAGTATTTT. It translates to CSVGGGTSTSTDTQYF.